This record covers a single TCR beta chain. As yet, its antigen is unknown. At one end the junction does not follow the germline gene, possibly because of a read error. Per the germline V gene, CDR1 is SEHNR and CDR2 is FQNEAQ (reference sequence). CDR3 length: 15 amino acids. These data belong to a study of shared clonotypes between healthy human individuals. Study-wide results and caveats: It was observed that 5% to 6.5% of naive CD4 clonotypes were shared across several donors.

The table came from immunoSEQ multiplex PCR; TCRdb's copy has only in-frame clones and leaves some out. This sample has around 2.5 million clones, with 90% to 95% found just once. The chain is built from TRBV7-9 and TRBJ2-5; tentatively, D is TRBD2 (5 bases). Sequences were obtained from naive CD4+ T cells from PBMCs. The sample's subset: CD45RA+ positively selected. This receptor was obtained from a man younger than 35 in good health. Some clones in this sample may be carry-over from other donors' samples. CDR3 in amino acids: CASSVALDVQETQYF. CDR3 bases: TGTGCCAGCAGCGTAGCGTTAGATGTCCAAGAGACCCAGTACTTC.